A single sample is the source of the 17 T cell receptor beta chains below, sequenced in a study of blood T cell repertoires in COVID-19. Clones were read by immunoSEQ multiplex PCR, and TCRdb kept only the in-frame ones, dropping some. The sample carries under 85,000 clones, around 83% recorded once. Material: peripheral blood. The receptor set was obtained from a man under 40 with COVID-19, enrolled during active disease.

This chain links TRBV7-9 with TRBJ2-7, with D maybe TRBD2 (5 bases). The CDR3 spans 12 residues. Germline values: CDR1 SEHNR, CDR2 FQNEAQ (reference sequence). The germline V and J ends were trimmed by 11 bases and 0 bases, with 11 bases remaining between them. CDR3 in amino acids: CASAGSSYEQYF. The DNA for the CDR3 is TGTGCCTCGGCTGGGAGCTCCTACGAGCAGTACTTC.

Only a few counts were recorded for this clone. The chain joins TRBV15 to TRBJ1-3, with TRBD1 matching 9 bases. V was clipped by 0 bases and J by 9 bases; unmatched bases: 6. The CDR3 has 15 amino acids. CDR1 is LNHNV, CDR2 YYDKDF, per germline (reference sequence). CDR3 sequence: CATSRENRQGGTIYF. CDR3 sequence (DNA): TGTGCCACCAGCAGAGAGAACCGACAGGGGGGCACCATATATTTT.

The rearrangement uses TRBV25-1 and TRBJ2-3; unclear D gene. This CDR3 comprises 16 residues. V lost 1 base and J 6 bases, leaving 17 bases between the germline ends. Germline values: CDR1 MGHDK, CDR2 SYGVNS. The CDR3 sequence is CASSEFDRSSADTQYF. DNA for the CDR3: TGTGCCAGCAGTGAATTCGATCGTAGCTCAGCGGATACGCAGTATTTT.

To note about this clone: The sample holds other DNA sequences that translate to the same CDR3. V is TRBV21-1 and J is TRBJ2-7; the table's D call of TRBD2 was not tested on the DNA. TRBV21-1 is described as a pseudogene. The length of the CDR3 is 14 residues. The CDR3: CASTDPGSTYEQYF. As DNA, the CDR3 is TGTGCCAGCACCGACCCCGGGAGCACCTACGAGCAGTACTTC.

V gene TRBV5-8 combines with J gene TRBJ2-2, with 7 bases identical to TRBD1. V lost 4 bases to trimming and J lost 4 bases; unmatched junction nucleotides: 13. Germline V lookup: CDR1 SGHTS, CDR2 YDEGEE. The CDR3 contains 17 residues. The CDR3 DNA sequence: TGTGCCAGCAGCCCCGGGACAGTTCTTCTCAGCACCGGGGAGCTGTTTTTT. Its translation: CASSPGTVLLSTGELFF.

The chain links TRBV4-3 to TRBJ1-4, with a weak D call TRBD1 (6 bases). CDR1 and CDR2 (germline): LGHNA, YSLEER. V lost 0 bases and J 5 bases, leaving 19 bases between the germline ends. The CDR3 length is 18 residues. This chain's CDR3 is CASSQDGKLGQQNEKLFF. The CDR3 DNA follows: TGCGCCAGCAGCCAAGATGGGAAGCTCGGACAGCAGAATGAAAAACTGTTTTTT.

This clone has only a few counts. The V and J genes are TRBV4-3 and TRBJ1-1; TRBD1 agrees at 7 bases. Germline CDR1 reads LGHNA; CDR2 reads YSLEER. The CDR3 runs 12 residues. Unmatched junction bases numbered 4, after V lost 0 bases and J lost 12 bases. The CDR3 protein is CASSQEQGITFF. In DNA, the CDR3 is TGCGCCAGCAGCCAAGAACAGGGGATAACTTTCTTT.

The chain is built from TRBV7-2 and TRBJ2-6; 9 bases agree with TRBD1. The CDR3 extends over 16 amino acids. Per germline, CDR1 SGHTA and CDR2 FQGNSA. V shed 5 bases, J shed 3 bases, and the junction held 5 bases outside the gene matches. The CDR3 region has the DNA TGTGCCAGCAGCCGGGACAGGGACAGTGGGGCCAACGTCCTGACTTTC. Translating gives CASSRDRDSGANVLTF.

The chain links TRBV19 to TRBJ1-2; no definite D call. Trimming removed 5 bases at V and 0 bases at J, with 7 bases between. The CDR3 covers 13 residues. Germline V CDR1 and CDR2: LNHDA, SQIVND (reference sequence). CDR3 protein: CASSLDSNYGYTF. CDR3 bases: TGTGCCAGTAGTCTTGACTCTAACTATGGCTACACCTTC.

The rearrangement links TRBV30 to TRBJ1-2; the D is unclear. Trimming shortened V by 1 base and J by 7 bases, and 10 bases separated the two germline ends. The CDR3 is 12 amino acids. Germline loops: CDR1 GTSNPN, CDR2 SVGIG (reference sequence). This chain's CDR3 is CAWSEEAGGYTF. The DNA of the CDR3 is TGTGCCTGGAGTGAAGAGGCTGGTGGCTACACCTTC.

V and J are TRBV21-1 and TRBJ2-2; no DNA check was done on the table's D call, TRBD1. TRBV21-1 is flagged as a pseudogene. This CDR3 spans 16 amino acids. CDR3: CASSKAPDNHTGELFF. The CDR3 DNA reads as TGTGCCAGCAGCAAAGCCCCTGACAACCACACCGGGGAGCTGTTTTTT.

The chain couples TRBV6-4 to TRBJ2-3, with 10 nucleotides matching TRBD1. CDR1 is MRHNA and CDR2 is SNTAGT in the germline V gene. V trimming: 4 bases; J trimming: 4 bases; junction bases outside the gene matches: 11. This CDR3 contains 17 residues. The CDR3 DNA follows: TGTGCCAGCAGTGCAAATTCCGGGACAGGGGCGGCAGATACGCAGTATTTT. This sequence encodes CASSANSGTGAADTQYF.

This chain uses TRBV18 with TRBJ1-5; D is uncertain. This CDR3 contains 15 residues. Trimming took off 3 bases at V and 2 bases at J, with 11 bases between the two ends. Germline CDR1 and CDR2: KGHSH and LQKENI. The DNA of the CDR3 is TGTGCCAGCTCACCTCGCTCTGAGGGCAATCAGCCCCAGCATTTT. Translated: CASSPRSEGNQPQHF.

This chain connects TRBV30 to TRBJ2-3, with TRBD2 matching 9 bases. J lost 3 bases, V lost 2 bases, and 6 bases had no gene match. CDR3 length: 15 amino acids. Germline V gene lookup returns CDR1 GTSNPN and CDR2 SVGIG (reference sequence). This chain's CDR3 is CAWSWSGRWTDTQYF. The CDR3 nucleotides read TGTGCCTGGAGTTGGAGCGGGAGGTGGACAGATACGCAGTATTTT. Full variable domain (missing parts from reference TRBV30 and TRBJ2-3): SQTIHQWPATLVQPVGSPLSLECTVEGTSNPNLYWYRQAAGRGLQLLFYSVGIGQISSEVPQNLSASRPQDRQFILSSKKLLLSDSGFYLCAWSWSGRWTDTQYFGPGTRLTVL.

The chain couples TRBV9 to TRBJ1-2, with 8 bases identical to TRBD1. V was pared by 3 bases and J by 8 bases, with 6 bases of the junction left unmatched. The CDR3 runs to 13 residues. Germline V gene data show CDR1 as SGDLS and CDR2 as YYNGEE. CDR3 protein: CASSAPGGYGYTF. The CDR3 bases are TGTGCCAGCAGCGCCCCAGGGGGCTACGGCTACACCTTC.

This chain's CDR3 is CASSSGTYEQYF. CDR3 nucleotides: TGTGCCAGCAGCTCCGGGACCTACGAGCAGTACTTC. The gene calls are TRBV7-9 and TRBJ2-7; possibly TRBD2 for D (5 bases). Trimming removed 4 bases from V and 2 bases from J, with 6 bases in between. The germline V gene encodes CDR1 SEHNR and CDR2 FQNEAQ (reference sequence). The CDR3 runs 12 residues.

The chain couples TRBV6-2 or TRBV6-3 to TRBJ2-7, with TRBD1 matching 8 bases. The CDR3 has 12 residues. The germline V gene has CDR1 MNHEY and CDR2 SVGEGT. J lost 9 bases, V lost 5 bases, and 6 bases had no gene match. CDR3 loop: CASSVQGALQYF. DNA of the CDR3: TGTGCCAGCAGTGTTCAGGGGGCCCTGCAGTACTTC.